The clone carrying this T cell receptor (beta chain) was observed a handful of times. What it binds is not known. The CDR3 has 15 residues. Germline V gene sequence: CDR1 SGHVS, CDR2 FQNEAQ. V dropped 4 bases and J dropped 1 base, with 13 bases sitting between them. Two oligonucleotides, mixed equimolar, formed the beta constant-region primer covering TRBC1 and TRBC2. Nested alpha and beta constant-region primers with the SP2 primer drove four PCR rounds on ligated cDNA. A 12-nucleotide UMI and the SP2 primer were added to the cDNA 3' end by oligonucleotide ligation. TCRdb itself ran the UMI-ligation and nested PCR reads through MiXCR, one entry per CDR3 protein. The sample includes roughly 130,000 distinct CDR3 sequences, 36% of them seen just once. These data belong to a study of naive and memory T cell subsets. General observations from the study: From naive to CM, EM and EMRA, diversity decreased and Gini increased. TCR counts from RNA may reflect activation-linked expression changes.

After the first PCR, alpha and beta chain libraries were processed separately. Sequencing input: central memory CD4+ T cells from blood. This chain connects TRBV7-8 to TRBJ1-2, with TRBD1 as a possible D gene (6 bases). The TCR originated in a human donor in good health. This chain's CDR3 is CASSSGQNLNYGYTF. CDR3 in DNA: TGTGCCAGCAGCTCTGGACAGAACCTTAACTATGGCTACACCTTC.